The TCR beta chain under discussion was sequenced for a study of blood T cell repertoires in COVID-19. On the study more broadly: Researchers got acute and convalescent COVID-19 samples from the United States, Italy and Spain. The cDNA or gDNA used as material had been derived from T cells, B-cell-depleted T cells, or PBMCs.

CDR1 and CDR2 from the germline V gene are LGHNA and YNFKEQ. This CDR3 is 14 amino acids long. V lost 0 bases and J 5 bases, leaving 8 bases between the germline ends. In the original analysis: It was from reference gene primer amplification that nucleated cell counts were estimated. TCRdb's copy holds only in-frame clones and misses some; the assay was immunoSEQ multiplex PCR. For V, J and clone size, that table is used; D and trimming come from the DNA. Among just over 250,000 clones listed, about 87% were seen once. The rearrangement joins TRBV4-2 to TRBJ2-1; the D gene is possibly TRBD2 (6 bases). This receptor was taken from a man aged 60 to 75 who had recovered from COVID-19. Sequencing used peripheral blood. The CDR3 DNA is TGTGCCAGCAGCCAAGAGGCGGGGCACAATGAGCAGTTCTTC. It specifies CASSQEAGHNEQFF.